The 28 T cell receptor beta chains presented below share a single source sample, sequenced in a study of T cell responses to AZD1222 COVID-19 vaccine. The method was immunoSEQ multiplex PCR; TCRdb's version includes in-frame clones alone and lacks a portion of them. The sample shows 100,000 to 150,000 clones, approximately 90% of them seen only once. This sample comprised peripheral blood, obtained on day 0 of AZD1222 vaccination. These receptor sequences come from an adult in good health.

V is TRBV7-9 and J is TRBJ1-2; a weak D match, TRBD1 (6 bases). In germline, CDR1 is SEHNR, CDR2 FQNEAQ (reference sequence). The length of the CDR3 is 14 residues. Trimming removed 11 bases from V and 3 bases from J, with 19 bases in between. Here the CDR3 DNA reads TGTGCCGGGGATGTGGGGGCACCGTACTATGGCTACACCTTC. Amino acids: CAGDVGAPYYGYTF.

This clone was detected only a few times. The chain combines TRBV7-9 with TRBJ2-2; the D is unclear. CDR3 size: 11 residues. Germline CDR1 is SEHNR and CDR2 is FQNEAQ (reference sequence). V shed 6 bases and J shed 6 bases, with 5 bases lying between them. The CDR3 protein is CASSDPGELFF. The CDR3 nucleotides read TGTGCCAGCAGTGACCCCGGGGAGCTGTTTTTT.

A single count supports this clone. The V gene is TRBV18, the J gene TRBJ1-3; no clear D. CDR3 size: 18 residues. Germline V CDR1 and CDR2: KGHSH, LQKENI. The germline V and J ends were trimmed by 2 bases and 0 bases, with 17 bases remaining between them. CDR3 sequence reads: CASSPTQVPWGSGNTIYF. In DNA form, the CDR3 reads TGTGCCAGCTCACCAACGCAGGTTCCGTGGGGCTCTGGAAACACCATATATTTT.

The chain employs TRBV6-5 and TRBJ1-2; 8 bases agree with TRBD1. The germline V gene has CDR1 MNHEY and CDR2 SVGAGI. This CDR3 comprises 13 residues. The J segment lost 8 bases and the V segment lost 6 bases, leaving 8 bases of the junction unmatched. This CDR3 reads CASRRQGREGYTF. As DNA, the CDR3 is TGTGCCAGCAGGCGACAGGGGCGGGAAGGCTACACCTTC.

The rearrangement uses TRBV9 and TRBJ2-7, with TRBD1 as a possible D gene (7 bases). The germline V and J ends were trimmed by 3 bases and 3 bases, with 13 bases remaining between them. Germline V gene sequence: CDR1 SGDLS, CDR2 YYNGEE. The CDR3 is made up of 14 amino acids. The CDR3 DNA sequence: TGTGCCAGCAGCGGCGGGACAGCAGGCTACGAGCAGTACTTC. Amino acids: CASSGGTAGYEQYF.

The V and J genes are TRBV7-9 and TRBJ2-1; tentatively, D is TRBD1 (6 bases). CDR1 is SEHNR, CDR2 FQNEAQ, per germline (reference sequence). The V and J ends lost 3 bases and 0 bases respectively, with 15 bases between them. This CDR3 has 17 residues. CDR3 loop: CASSLDPGQSSYNEQFF. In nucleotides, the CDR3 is TGTGCCAGCAGCTTGGACCCCGGACAGAGCTCCTACAATGAGCAGTTCTTC.

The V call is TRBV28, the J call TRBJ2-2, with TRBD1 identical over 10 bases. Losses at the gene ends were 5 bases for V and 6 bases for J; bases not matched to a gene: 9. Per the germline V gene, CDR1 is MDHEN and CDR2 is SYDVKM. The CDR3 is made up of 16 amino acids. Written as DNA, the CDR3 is TGTGCCAGCAGTCCACCGGGACAGGGGTCCCCCGGGGAGCTGTTTTTT. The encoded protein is CASSPPGQGSPGELFF.

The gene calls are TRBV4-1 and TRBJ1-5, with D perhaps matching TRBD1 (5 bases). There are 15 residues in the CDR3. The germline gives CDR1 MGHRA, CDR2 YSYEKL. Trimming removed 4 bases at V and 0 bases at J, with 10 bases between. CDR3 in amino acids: CASSPGHYSNQPQHF. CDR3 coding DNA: TGCGCCAGCAGCCCAGGACATTATAGCAATCAGCCCCAGCATTTT.

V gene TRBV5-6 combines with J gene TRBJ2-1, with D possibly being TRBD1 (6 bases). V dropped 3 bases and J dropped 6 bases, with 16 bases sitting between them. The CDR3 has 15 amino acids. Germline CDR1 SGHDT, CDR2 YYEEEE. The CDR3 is CASSWGPSSPNEQFF. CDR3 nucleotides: TGTGCCAGCAGCTGGGGGCCTTCCTCACCCAATGAGCAGTTCTTC.

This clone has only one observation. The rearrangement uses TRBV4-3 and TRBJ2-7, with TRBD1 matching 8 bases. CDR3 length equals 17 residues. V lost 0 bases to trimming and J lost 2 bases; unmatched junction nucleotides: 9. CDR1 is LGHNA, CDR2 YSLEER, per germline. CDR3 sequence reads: CASSQEGGGTGPYEQYF. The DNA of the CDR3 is TGCGCCAGCAGCCAAGAAGGGGGTGGGACAGGCCCCTACGAGCAGTACTTC.

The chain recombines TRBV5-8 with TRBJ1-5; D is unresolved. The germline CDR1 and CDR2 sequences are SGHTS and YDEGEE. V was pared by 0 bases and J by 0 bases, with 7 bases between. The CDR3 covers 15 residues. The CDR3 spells CASSLGASSNQPQHF. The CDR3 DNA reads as TGTGCCAGCAGCTTGGGGGCGTCTAGCAATCAGCCCCAGCATTTT.

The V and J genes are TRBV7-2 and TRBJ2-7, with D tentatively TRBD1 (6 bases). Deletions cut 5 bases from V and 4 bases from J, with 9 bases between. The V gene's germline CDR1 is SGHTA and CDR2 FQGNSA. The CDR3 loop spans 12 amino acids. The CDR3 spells CASSTRGYEQYF. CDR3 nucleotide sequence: TGTGCCAGCAGCACGAGGGGGTACGAGCAGTACTTC.

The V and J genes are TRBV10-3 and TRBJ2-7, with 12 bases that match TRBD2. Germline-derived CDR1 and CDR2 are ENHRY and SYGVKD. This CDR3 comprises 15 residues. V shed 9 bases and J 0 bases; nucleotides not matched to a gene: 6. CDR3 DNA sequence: TGTGCCATTAGGGAGACTAGCGGGAGCTCCTACGAGCAGTACTTC. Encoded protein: CAIRETSGSSYEQYF.

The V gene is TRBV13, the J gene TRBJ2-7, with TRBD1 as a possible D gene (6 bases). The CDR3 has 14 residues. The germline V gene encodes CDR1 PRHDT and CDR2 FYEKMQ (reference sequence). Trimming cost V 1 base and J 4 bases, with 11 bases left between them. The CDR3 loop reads CASSLAGDVYEQYF. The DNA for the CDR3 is TGTGCCAGCAGCTTAGCAGGGGACGTATACGAGCAGTACTTC.

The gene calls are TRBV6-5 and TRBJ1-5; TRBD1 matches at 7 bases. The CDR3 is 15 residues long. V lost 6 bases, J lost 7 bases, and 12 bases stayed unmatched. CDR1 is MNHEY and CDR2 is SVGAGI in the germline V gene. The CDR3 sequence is CASSRDRAGGQPQHF. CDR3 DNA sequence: TGTGCCAGCAGCCGTGACAGGGCGGGCGGGCAGCCCCAGCATTTT.

The CDR3: CASSVPKDTQYF. DNA of the CDR3: TGCGCCAGCAGCGTTCCGAAGGATACGCAGTATTTT. V is TRBV5-1 and J is TRBJ2-3; no reliable D call. The germline V gene encodes CDR1 SGHRS and CDR2 YFSETQ. The CDR3 spans 12 residues. V gave up 4 bases and J gave up 6 bases, with 9 bases separating them.

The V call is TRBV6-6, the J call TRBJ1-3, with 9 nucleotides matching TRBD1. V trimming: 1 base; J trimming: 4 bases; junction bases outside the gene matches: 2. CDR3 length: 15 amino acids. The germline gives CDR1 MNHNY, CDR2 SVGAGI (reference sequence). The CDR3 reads CASSYYRGHGNTIYF. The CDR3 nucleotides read TGTGCCAGCAGTTACTACAGGGGGCACGGAAACACCATATATTTT.

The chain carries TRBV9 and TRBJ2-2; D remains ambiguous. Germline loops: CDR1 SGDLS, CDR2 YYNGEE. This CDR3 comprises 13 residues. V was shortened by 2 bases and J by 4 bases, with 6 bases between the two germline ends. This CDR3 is CASSVLGTGELFF. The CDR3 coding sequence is TGTGCCAGCAGCGTGTTAGGCACCGGGGAGCTGTTTTTT.

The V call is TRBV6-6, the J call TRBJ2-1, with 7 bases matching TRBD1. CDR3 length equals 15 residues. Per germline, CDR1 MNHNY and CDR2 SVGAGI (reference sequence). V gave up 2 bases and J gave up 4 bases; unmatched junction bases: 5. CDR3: CASSYGDRAYNEQFF. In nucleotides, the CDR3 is TGTGCCAGCAGTTACGGGGACAGAGCTTACAATGAGCAGTTCTTC.

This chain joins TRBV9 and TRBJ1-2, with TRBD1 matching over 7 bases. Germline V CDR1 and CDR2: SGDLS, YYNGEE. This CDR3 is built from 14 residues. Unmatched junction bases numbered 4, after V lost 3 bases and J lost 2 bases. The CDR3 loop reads CASSAEQGNYGYTF. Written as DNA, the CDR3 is TGTGCCAGCAGCGCCGAACAGGGGAACTATGGCTACACCTTC.

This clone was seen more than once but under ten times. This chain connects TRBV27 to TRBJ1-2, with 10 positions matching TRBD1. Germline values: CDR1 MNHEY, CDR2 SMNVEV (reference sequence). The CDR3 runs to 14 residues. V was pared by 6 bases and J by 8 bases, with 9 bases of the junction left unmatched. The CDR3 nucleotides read TGTGCCAGCAGATTCGACAGGGGGCAGTTGGGCTACACCTTC. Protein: CASRFDRGQLGYTF.

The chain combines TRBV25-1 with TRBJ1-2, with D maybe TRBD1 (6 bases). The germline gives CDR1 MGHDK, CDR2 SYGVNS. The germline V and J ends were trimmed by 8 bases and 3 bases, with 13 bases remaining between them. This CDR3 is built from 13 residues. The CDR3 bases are TGTGCCAGCCGAAGGGGGAAAGACTATGGCTACACCTTC. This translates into CASRRGKDYGYTF.

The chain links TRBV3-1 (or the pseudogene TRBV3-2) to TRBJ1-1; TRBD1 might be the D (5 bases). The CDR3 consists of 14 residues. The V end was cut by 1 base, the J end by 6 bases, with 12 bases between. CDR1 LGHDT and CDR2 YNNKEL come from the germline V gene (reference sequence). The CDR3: CASSQGRVGAEAFF. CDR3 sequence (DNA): TGTGCCAGCAGCCAAGGCAGGGTTGGAGCTGAAGCTTTCTTT.

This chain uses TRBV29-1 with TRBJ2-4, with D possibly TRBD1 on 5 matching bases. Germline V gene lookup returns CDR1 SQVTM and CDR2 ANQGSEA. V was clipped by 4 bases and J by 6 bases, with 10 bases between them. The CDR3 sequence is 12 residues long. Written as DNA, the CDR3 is TGCAGCGTTGGGCAGGGTGGAAACATTCAGTACTTC. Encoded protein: CSVGQGGNIQYF.

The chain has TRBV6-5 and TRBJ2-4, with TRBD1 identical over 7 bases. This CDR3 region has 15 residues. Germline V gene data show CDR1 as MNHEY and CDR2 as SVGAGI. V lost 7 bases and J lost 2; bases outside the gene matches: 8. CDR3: CASTPRTGPKNIQYF. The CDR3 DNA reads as TGTGCCAGCACCCCGCGGACAGGTCCCAAAAACATTCAGTACTTC.

This CDR3 reads CASWGDSTTEAFF. In DNA form, the CDR3 reads TGTGCCAGCTGGGGGGACAGTACCACTGAAGCTTTCTTT. V is TRBV2 and J is TRBJ1-1; 7 bases align to TRBD1. Unmatched junction bases numbered 7, after V lost 8 bases and J lost 4 bases. The CDR3 totals 13 residues. The germline gives CDR1 SNHLY, CDR2 FYNNEI.

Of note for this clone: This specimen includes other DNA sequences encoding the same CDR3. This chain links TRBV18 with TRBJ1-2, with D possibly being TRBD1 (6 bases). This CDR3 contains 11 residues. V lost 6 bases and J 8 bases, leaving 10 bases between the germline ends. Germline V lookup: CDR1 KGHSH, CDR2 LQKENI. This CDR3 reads CASSYRDGYTF. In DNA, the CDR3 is TGTGCCAGCTCGTACAGGGACGGCTACACCTTC.

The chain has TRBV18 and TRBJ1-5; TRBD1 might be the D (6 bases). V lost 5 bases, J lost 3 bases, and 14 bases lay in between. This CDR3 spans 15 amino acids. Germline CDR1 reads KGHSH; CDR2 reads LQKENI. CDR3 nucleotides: TGTGCCAGCTCAAACAGCGACAGGAACAATCAGCCCCAGCATTTT. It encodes CASSNSDRNNQPQHF.